This T cell receptor (beta chain) was sequenced during a study of PD-1 blockade in classical Hodgkin lymphoma. Whole-study results and caveats: Newly diagnosed patients and complete responders had comparable diversity at baseline. The origin of the repertoire differences remains undefined, with disease activity or prior therapy as possible causes. Relative to healthy donors, newly diagnosed patients reportedly had lower baseline TCR diversity, which was reported as lower still in relapsed/refractory patients. Patients who initiated nivolumab within 1 year of ASCT were excluded.

Germline-derived CDR1 and CDR2 are SQVTM and ANQGSEA. Trimming at V came to 4 bases and at J to 0 bases, leaving 3 bases not matched to a gene. The CDR3 consists of 14 residues. Relapses following autologous stem cell transplantation were seen in all patients, with brentuximab vedotin exposure varying. With regard to this clone: The antigen is not known.

This table comes from immunoSEQ multiplex PCR, and its TCRdb copy is limited to in-frame clones, with some not included. The data contain some 100,000 clones, roughly 92% of them seen just once; the ten biggest clones take up 2.5% to 3.5%. Here the sequenced sample was peripheral blood mononuclear cells (PBMCs), taken at baseline. The chain recombines TRBV29-1 with TRBJ2-7, with 10 bases lining up with TRBD2. This TCR derives from a human donor with classical Hodgkin lymphoma. The DNA of the CDR3 is TGCAGCGTTGCTCCTAGCGGGAGCTCCTACGAGCAGTACTTC. This sequence encodes CSVAPSGSSYEQYF.